This T cell receptor (beta chain) was identified during a study of T cell changes during pregnancy in multiple sclerosis. TCRdb's table, derived via immunoSEQ multiplex PCR, lists solely in-frame clones and lacks some. Of tens of thousands of clones in the sample, approximately 90% were seen once. V was clipped by 5 bases and J by 4 bases, with 11 bases between them. CDR1 and CDR2 (germline): MDHEN, SYDVKM. The CDR3 has 13 amino acids. This receptor was identified in a female donor in good health, enrolled as a control in a pregnancy study. Here the sequenced sample was CD4+ T cells from peripheral blood mononuclear cells, taken in the first trimester of pregnancy. The chain carries TRBV28 and TRBJ1-2, with D tentatively TRBD1 (5 bases). Here the CDR3 reads CASSTQGLYGYTF. DNA of the CDR3: TGTGCCAGCAGTACTCAGGGTCTCTATGGCTACACCTTC.